This T cell receptor (beta chain) was found in a study of CD8 T cells in Susac syndrome. On the study more broadly: There were Susac syndrome patients who were therapy-naive at blood draw, others on corticosteroids, and others on intravenous immunoglobulin alone. Study-level results: TCR sequencing and HLA analysis covered a relatively small number of individuals. In total CD8+ repertoires, more than 15 Susac-specific public clones were found, and four or five in CD8+ TEMRA repertoires.

Reverse transcription used roughly 0.5 to 1 ug RNA and random hexamers. By means of immunoSEQ multiplex PCR, TCR beta CDR3 spanning 54 Vbeta and 13 Jbeta underwent amplification. In TCRdb, the immunoSEQ multiplex PCR reads were re-called with MiXCR into one record per CDR3 protein. The sample contains roughly 190,000 distinct CDR3 sequences, approximately 95% of which appear only once. This CDR3 spans 14 amino acids. Germline CDR1 is MNHEY and CDR2 is SMNVEV (reference sequence). V lost 4 bases and J lost 5, with 14 bases in between. For this clonotype: Its antigen is unknown.

The receptor's source is a human donor with Susac syndrome. This sequence joins TRBV27 and TRBJ2-5; weak D call: TRBD2 (6 bases). The sequenced sample was CD8+ T cells from PBMCs. CDR3 protein: CASSSGTGGETQYF. The CDR3 bases are TGTGCCAGCAGTTCCGGGACCGGGGGTGAGACCCAGTACTTC.